This T cell receptor (beta chain) was captured in a study of molecular identifiers for immune sequencing clone quantification. TCRdb reanalysed the PCR reads using MiXCR and keeps one entry per CDR3 protein. The table records 60,000 to 70,000 distinct CDR3 sequences, approximately 18% of them present only once. Concerning this clonotype: A much larger clone lies one base from this, so it may be a read error.

The CDR3 length is 13 residues. In germline, CDR1 is MDHEN, CDR2 SYDVKM. Sample: naive CD8+ T cells from blood, with Jurkat cell RNA spiked in. Subset noted: FACS-sorted CD8+CD4-CCR7+CD45RA+ naive T cells. V gene TRBV28 combines with J gene TRBJ1-1, with TRBD1 matching over 8 bases. The TCR sequence derives from a human donor in good health. Some libraries in this study had Jurkat cell RNA spiked in. CDR3: CAGSTDRGTEAFF. The CDR3 coding sequence is TGTGCCGGCAGTACCGACAGGGGCACTGAAGCTTTCTTT. The whole variable domain, filled in from reference TRBV28 and TRBJ1-1, reads DVKVTQSSRYLVKRTGEKVFLECVQDMDHENMFWYRQDPGLGLRLIYFSYDVKMKEKGDIPEGYSVSREKKERFSLILESASTNQTSMYLCAGSTDRGTEAFFGQGTRLTVV.